This T cell receptor (beta chain) was observed in a study of shared clonotypes between healthy human individuals. In the study overall: The cohort had two women and a few men, ages 18 to 49. CD4 naive and memory got three plates each, CD8 naive two, CD8 memory one.

V gave up 2 bases and J gave up 2 bases, with 9 bases separating them. Germline V lookup: CDR1 SGHTA, CDR2 FQGNSA. The CDR3 runs 14 residues. This table comes from immunoSEQ multiplex PCR, and its TCRdb copy is limited to in-frame clones, with some not included. The sample lists about 1.1 million clones, approximately 80% occurring once. Study-level points and caveats: Only blood samples were collected, and tissue repertoires likely differ. Some naive CD4 clonotypes, approximately 4.5%, turned up in common across a few donors.

On this clone itself: Its specificity is not known.

The receptor comes from a man younger than 30 in good health. Some clones in this sample may be carry-over from other donors' samples. The sequenced sample was memory CD4+ T cells from PBMCs. Subset of the sample: CD45RA-negative fraction. The rearrangement joins TRBV7-2 to TRBJ1-2, with D hard to call. The CDR3 region is CASSLREENYGYTF. CDR3 sequence (DNA): TGTGCCAGCAGCTTAAGAGAGGAGAACTATGGCTACACCTTC.